These 7 T cell receptor beta chains were sequenced from one sample in a study of blood T cells in healthy people across ages. A second PCR, run for about 7 to 11 cycles, used a sample-barcoded 5' primer plus a J-beta primer mix. TCRdb reprocessed the 5' RACE reads with MiXCR, giving one entry per CDR3 protein. The sample holds 750,000 to 850,000 distinct CDR3 sequences, 20% to 30% seen once. The sample was also linked to a second study, of T cells of mothers and their children.

Sequencing was performed on blood. The receptor source for this set is a boy aged 5-17 years in good health.

The rearrangement joins TRBV12-3 or TRBV12-4 to TRBJ2-5; the match to TRBD1 covers 11 bases. V was pared by 5 bases and J by 5 bases, with 10 bases of the junction left unmatched. The CDR3 is made up of 16 amino acids. CDR3 sequence: CASSTHGQGAWETQYF. The CDR3 DNA reads as TGTGCCAGCAGTACCCACGGACAGGGGGCATGGGAGACCCAGTACTTC.

This clonotype was recorded many times. One end of the junction varies from germline; a read error may be responsible. This chain joins TRBV5-1 and TRBJ1-5; TRBD1 matches at 9 bases. The CDR3 totals 15 residues. The germline V gene has CDR1 SGHRS and CDR2 YFSETQ. The CDR3 DNA reads as TGTGCCAGCAGCTTAGAGACAGGGGGAAATCAGCCCCAGCATTTT. Translating gives CASSLETGGNQPQHF.

This clonotype was seen a few times. This chain joins TRBV19 and TRBJ2-5; possibly TRBD2 for D (5 bases). Germline V CDR1 and CDR2: LNHDA, SQIVND (reference sequence). The CDR3 extends over 14 amino acids. The V end lost 4 bases, the J end lost 2 bases, and 11 bases lay between the germline ends. The CDR3: CASSTPGKQETQYF. The CDR3 nucleotides read TGTGCCAGTAGTACGCCCGGGAAACAAGAGACCCAGTACTTC.

DNA for the CDR3: TGTGCCAGCAGTTACGCGGCAGGGAAAGAGACCCAGTACTTC. Encoded protein: CASSYAAGKETQYF. V is TRBV6-2 or TRBV6-3 and J is TRBJ2-5; tentative D call: TRBD1 (5 bases). CDR1 is MNHEY, CDR2 SVGEGT, per germline. The CDR3 is made up of 14 amino acids. V was cut by 2 bases and J by 3 bases, with 10 bases left in between.

This clonotype occurred a few times. Here the CDR3 DNA reads TGCAGTGCTACTCTTTCCATAGCGGGAGTGCTCAATGAGCAGTTCTTC. It translates to CSATLSIAGVLNEQFF. The chain employs TRBV20-1 and TRBJ2-1; 9 nucleotides match TRBD2. CDR3 length: 16 residues. After removal of 4 bases from V and 6 bases from J, the junction contained 13 bases not matched to a gene. Germline CDR1 reads DFQATT; CDR2 reads SNEGSKA (reference sequence).

There are a few counts of this clonotype. This chain joins TRBV4-1 and TRBJ1-5, with 10 positions matching TRBD1. The CDR3 runs to 17 residues. Trimming at V came to 1 base and at J to 2 bases, leaving 5 bases not matched to a gene. The germline CDR1 and CDR2 sequences are MGHRA and YSYEKL. The CDR3 loop reads CASSQVGQGKGNQPQHF. Written as DNA, the CDR3 is TGCGCCAGCAGCCAAGTGGGACAGGGGAAGGGCAATCAGCCCCAGCATTTT.

This clonotype was counted ten times or more. J is TRBJ2-5 and V is TRBV14; TRBD2 matches at 13 bases. The CDR3 contains 17 residues. With 4 bases clipped from V and 11 bases from J, the junction kept 16 bases outside the gene matches. Germline CDR1 is SGHDN and CDR2 is FVKESK. The CDR3 sequence is CASSRPTLAGGPGEQYF. CDR3 DNA: TGTGCCAGCAGCCGACCTACACTAGCGGGAGGGCCCGGTGAGCAGTACTTC.